Listed here are 2 T cell receptor beta chains from one sample, sequenced in a study of human T cells and chemical hapten exposure. TCRdb reprocessed the RACE reads with MiXCR, giving one entry per CDR3 protein. The sample lists around 330,000 distinct CDR3 sequences, around 5.5% occurring once. Time point specified: pre-sensitization, week 0. Stated treatment: therapeutic diphenylcyclopropenone sensitization with weekly scalp DPC. The sequencing here drew on whole blood, taken in connection with sensitization to the hapten diphenylcyclopropenone (DPC). The origin of the receptors is a woman under 30 with alopecia areata. Some clones in this sample may be carry-over from other donors' samples.

J is TRBJ1-3 and V is TRBV18, with 9 positions matching TRBD1. J was trimmed by 2 bases and V by 4 bases; bases with no gene match: 9. The CDR3 length is 17 residues. Germline V gene sequence: CDR1 KGHSH, CDR2 LQKENI. CDR3 sequence reads: CASSRGTGSLPGNTIYF. CDR3 coding DNA: TGTGCCAGCTCACGGGGGACAGGGAGCCTCCCTGGAAACACCATATATTTT.

This clonotype was found many times. This sequence joins TRBV7-3 and TRBJ2-5; D possibly corresponds to TRBD2 (6 bases). There are 14 residues in the CDR3. Trimming shortened V by 3 bases and J by 2 bases, and 10 bases separated the two germline ends. The germline gives CDR1 SGHTA, CDR2 FQGTGA. The CDR3 protein is CASSFKRGQETQYF. The CDR3 DNA is TGTGCCAGCAGCTTTAAACGGGGGCAAGAGACCCAGTACTTC.